The T cell receptor (beta chain) under discussion was sequenced for a study of CD8+ T cells in alopecia areata. The treatment is: oral pan-JAK inhibitor, 5-10 mg twice daily. Specimens obtained from alopecia areata patients comprised lesional scalp punch biopsies and peripheral blood. Reverse transcribed after extraction, RNA yielded cDNA as the sequencing template. Some clones are missing from TCRdb's copy, which holds only in-frame ones; the method was immunoSEQ multiplex PCR. This table holds roughly 200,000 clones, 50% to 60% found once. General study points: Normal scalp had lower clonality than lesional scalp, with alopecia totalis/universalis lesions showing this most strongly. It was less clear whether patients shared TCRs than it was in mice, possibly because of HLA.

Germline loops: CDR1 GTSNPN, CDR2 SVGIG (reference sequence). The CDR3 contains 13 residues. The V gene lost 1 base and the J gene lost 0 bases, with 6 bases spanning the gap. This clone was seen once. The antigen remains unidentified. The receptor was derived from a human donor with alopecia areata. This sample comprised CD4+ T cells sorted from blood, obtained at week 4, from a patient treated with tofacitinib. The genes are TRBV30 and TRBJ1-2; D possibly corresponds to TRBD1 (5 bases). CDR3 amino acids: CAWSGQPNYGYTF. DNA of the CDR3: TGTGCCTGGAGTGGACAGCCTAACTATGGCTACACCTTC.